These 2 T cell receptor beta chains were sequenced from one sample in a study of blood T cell repertoires in COVID-19. Method: immunoSEQ multiplex PCR; TCRdb's copy keeps in-frame clones and lacks some. This table holds roughly 360,000 clones, approximately 89% found once. Sequenced material: PBMCs or T cells enriched from blood (not recorded which). The receptors shown here come from a man in his thirties or forties who had recovered from COVID-19.

This chain joins TRBV7-5 and TRBJ2-5; TRBD2 is the table's D call, not checked against the DNA. TRBV7-5 is flagged as a pseudogene. This CDR3 region has 15 residues. CDR3 DNA: TGTGCCAGAAGCTTAGCGCGAGGCGGATCGGAGACCCAGTACTTC. The encoded protein is CARSLARGGSETQYF.

V is TRBV6-4 and J is TRBJ2-4; maybe TRBD2 (5 bases). The germline gives CDR1 MRHNA, CDR2 SNTAGT. The CDR3 consists of 17 residues. V was clipped by 6 bases and J by 0 bases, with 18 bases between them. As DNA, the CDR3 is TGTGCCAGCAGAACCGGGAAGGTATCCCTAGCCAAAAACATTCAGTACTTC. Residues: CASRTGKVSLAKNIQYF.